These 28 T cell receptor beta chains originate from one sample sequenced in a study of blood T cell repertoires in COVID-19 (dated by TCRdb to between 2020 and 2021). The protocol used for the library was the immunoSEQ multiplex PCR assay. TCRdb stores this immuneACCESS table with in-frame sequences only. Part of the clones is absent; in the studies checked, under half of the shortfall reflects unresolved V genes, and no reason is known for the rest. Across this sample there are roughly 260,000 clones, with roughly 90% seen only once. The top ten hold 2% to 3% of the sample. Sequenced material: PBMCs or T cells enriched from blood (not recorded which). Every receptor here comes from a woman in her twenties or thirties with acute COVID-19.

DNA for the CDR3: TGTGCCAGCAGTTATAGACAGGGAGGAAATCAGCCCCAGCATTTT. It codes for CASSYRQGGNQPQHF. This sequence joins TRBV6-5 and TRBJ1-5; 7 bases line up with TRBD1. In germline, CDR1 is MNHEY, CDR2 SVGAGI. The V and J ends lost 3 bases and 4 bases, in that order; junction bases with no gene match: 6. This CDR3 contains 15 residues.

The CDR3 region has the DNA TGCGCCAGCAGCTTTGGACAGGGGAAAGAGACCCAGTACTTC. Translating gives CASSFGQGKETQYF. The chain uses TRBV5-1 and TRBJ2-5, with TRBD1 identical over 9 bases. The CDR3 is 14 residues long. CDR1 SGHRS and CDR2 YFSETQ come from the germline V gene. V shed 2 bases, J shed 3 bases, and the junction held 2 bases outside the gene matches.

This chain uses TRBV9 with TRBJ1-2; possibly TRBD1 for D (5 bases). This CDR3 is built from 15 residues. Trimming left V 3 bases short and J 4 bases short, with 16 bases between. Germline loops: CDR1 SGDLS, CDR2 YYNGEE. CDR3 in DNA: TGTGCCAGCAGCGGTCCCGTAACAGGAGTCTATGGCTACACCTTC. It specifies CASSGPVTGVYGYTF.

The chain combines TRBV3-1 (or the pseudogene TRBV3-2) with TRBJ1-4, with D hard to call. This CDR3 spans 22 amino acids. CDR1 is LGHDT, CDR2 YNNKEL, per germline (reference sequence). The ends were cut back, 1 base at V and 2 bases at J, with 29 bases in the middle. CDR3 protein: CASSQGLVWPRNHGVTNEKLFF. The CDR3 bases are TGTGCCAGCAGCCAAGGGTTGGTTTGGCCCCGAAACCACGGAGTCACTAATGAAAAACTGTTTTTT.

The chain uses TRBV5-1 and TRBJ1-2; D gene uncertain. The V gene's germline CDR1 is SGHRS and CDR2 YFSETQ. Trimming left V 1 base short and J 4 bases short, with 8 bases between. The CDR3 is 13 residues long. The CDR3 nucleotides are TGCGCCAGCAGCTTGAGTACTGCCTATGGCTACACCTTC. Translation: CASSLSTAYGYTF.

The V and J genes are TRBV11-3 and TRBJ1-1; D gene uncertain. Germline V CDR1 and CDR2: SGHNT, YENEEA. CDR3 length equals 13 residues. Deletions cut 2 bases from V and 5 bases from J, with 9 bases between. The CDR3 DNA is TGTGCCAGCAGCTTACTTTCTAATACTGAAGCTTTCTTT. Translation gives CASSLLSNTEAFF.

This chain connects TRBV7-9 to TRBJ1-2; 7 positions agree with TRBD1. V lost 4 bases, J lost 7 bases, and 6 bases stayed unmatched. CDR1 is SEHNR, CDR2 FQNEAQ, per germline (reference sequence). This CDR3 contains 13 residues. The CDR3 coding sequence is TGTGCCAGCAGCTGGGGGACAGTCTCTGGCTACACCTTC. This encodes CASSWGTVSGYTF.

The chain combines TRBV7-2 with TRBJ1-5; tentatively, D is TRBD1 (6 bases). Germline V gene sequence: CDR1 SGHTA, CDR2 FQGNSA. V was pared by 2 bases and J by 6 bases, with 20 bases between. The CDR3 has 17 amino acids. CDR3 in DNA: TGTGCCAGCAGCTTAAATCGGGACACCGGTGGAAGTCAGCCCCAGCATTTT. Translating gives CASSLNRDTGGSQPQHF. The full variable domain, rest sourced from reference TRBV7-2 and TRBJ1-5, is GAGVSQSPSNKVTEKGKDVELRCDPISGHTALYWYRQSLGQGLEFLIYFQGNSAPDKSGLPSDRFSAERTGGSVSTLTIQRTQQEDSAVYLCASSLNRDTGGSQPQHFGDGTRLSIL.

The CDR3 DNA reads TGTGCCAGCAGTGAAGCCGGGATGTGGGGGGTCCTTTTAGATACGCAGTATTTT. Encoded protein: CASSEAGMWGVLLDTQYF. The V call is TRBV2, the J call TRBJ2-3; D is possibly TRBD2 (6 bases). Trimming cost V 0 bases and J 5 bases, with 21 bases left between them. The CDR3 length is 18 residues. Germline V gives CDR1 SNHLY, CDR2 FYNNEI.

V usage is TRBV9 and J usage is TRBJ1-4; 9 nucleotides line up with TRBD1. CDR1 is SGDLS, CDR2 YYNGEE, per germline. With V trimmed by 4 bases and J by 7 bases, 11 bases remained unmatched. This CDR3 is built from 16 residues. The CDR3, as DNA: TGTGCCAGCAGCTTCCAGCCTGTGACAGGGGGTGAAAAACTGTTTTTT. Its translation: CASSFQPVTGGEKLFF.

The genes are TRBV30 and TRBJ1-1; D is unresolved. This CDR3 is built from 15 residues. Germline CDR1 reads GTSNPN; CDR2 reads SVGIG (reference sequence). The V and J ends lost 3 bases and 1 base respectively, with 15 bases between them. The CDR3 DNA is TGTGCCTGGAGCGTCCTCAGACTGCGGAACACTGAAGCTTTCTTT. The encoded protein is CAWSVLRLRNTEAFF.

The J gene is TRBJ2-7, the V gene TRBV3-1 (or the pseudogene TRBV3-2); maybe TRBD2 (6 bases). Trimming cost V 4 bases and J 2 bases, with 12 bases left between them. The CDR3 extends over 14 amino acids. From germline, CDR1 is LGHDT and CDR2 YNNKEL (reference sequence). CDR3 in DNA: TGTGCCAGCAGCCCTACTAGCACCGCCTACGAGCAGTACTTC. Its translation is CASSPTSTAYEQYF.

The CDR3 is CASSLGQGVVNTEAFF. The CDR3, as DNA: TGTGCCAGCAGCTTGGGACAGGGAGTGGTGAACACTGAAGCTTTCTTT. The chain couples TRBV5-4 to TRBJ1-1; 7 bases map to TRBD1. The CDR3 contains 16 residues. With V trimmed by 0 bases and J by 0 bases, 5 bases remained unmatched. CDR1 and CDR2 from the germline V gene are SGHNT and YYREEE (reference sequence). Supplemented by reference TRBV5-4 and TRBJ1-1, the full variable domain reads ETGVTQSPTHLIKTRGQQVTLRCSSQSGHNTVSWYQQALGQGPQFIFQYYREEENGRGNFPPRFSGLQFPNYSSELNVNALELDDSALYLCASSLGQGVVNTEAFFGQGTRLTVV.

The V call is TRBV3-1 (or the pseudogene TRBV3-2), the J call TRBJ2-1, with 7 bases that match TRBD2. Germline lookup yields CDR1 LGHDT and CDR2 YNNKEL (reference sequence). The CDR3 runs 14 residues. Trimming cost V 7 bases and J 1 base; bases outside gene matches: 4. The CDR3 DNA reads TGTGCCAGCAACCCCGGGGGGTCCTACAATGAGCAGTTCTTC. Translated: CASNPGGSYNEQFF.

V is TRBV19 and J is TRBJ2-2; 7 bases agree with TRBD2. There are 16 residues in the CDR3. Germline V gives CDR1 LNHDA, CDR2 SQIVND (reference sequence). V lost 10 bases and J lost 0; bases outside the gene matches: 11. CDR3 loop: CATPGTGGTNTGELFF. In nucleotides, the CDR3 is TGTGCCACCCCAGGGACGGGGGGAACGAACACCGGGGAGCTGTTTTTT.

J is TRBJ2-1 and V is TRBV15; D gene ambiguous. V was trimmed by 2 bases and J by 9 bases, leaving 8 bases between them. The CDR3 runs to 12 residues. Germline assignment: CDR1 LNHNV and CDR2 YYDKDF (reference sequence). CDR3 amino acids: CATSRKLAEQFF. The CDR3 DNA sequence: TGTGCCACCAGCAGAAAGTTAGCTGAGCAGTTCTTC.

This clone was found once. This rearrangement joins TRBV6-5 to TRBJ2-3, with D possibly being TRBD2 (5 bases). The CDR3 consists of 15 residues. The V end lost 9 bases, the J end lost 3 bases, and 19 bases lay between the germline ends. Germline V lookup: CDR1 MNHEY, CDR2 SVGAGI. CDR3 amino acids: CASSKTLRGTDTQYF. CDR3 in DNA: TGTGCCAGTTCGAAGACATTACGAGGGACAGATACGCAGTATTTT.

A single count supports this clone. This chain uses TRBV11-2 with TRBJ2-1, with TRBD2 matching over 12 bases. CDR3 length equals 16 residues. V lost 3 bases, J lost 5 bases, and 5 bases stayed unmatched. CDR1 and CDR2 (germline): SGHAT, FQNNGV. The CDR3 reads CASSLLLAGGNNEQFF. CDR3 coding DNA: TGTGCCAGCAGCTTGCTCCTAGCGGGGGGGAACAATGAGCAGTTCTTC.

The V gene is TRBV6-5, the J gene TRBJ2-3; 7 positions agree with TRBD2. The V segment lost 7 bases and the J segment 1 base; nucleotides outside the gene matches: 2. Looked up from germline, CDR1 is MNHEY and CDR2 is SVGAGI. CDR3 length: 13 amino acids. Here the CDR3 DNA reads TGTGCCAGCACCCGGGGGGGCACAGATACGCAGTATTTT. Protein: CASTRGGTDTQYF.

This CDR3 is CASSLETGGNQPQHF. As DNA, the CDR3 is TGTGCCAGCAGCTTAGAAACTGGAGGGAATCAGCCCCAGCATTTT. This chain links TRBV7-2 with TRBJ1-5; D unclear. The CDR3 spans 15 residues. Germline lookup yields CDR1 SGHTA and CDR2 FQGNSA. V lost 1 base to trimming and J lost 4 bases, with 11 bases between them.

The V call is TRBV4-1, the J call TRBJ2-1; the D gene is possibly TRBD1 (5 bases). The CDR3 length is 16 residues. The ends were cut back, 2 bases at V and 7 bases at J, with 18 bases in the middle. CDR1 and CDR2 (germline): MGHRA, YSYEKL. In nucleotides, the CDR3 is TGCGCCAGCAGCCAAAGCCGAAGGGGCATTGGGAATGAGCAGTTCTTC. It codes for CASSQSRRGIGNEQFF.

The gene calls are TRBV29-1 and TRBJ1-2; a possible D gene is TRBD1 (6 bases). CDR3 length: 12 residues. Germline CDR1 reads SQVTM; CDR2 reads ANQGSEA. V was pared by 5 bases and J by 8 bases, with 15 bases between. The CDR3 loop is CSVRIGQIGYTF. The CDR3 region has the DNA TGCAGCGTTCGGATTGGACAGATCGGCTACACCTTC.

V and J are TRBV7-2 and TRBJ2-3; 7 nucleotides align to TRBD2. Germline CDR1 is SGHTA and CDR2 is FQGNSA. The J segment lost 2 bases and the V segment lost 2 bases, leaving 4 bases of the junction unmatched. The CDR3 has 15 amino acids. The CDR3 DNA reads TGTGCCAGCAGCTTAACTGGGGGGGACACAGATACGCAGTATTTT. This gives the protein CASSLTGGDTDTQYF.

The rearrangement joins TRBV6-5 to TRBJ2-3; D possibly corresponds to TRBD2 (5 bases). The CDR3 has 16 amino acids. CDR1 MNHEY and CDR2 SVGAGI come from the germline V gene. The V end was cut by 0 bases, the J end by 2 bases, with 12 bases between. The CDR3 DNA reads TGTGCCAGCAGTTACTCTGTGACTATAGACACAGATACGCAGTATTTT. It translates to CASSYSVTIDTDTQYF.

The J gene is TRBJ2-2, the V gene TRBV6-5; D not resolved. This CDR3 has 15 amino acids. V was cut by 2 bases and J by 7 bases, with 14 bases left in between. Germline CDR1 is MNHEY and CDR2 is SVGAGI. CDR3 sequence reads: CASSYGTASGGELFF. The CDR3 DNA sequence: TGTGCCAGCAGTTACGGTACCGCGAGTGGCGGGGAGCTGTTTTTT.

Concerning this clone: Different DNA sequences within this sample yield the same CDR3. The DNA of the CDR3 is TGTGCCAGCAGCTTGAGGGGTCGTGGAAACACCATATATTTT. The encoded protein is CASSLRGRGNTIYF. The J gene is TRBJ1-3, the V gene TRBV5-6; possibly TRBD1 for D (5 bases). Per germline, CDR1 SGHDT and CDR2 YYEEEE. V dropped 1 base and J dropped 3 bases, with 8 bases sitting between them. This CDR3 is built from 14 residues.

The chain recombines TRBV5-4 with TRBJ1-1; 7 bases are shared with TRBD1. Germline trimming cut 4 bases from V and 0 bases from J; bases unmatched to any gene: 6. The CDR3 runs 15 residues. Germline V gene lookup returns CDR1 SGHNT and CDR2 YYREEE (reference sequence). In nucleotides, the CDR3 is TGTGCCAGCAGCAGAGCCGGGACAGTGAACACTGAAGCTTTCTTT. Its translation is CASSRAGTVNTEAFF.

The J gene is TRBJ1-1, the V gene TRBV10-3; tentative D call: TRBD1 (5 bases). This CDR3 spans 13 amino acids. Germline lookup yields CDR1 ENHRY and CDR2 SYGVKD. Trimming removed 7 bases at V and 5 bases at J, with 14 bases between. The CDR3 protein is CAIINAGRTEAFF. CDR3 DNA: TGTGCCATCATCAATGCAGGGCGAACTGAAGCTTTCTTT.